This TCR beta chain was recorded in a study of blood T cell repertoires in COVID-19. For the study at large: Samples came from the United States, Italy and Spain, spanning acute and convalescent COVID-19. The cDNA or gDNA used as material had been derived from T cells, B-cell-depleted T cells, or PBMCs.

CDR1 GTSNPN and CDR2 SVGIG come from the germline V gene (reference sequence). Trimming cost V 0 bases and J 8 bases, with 25 bases left between them. The CDR3 sequence is 17 residues long. Each recovered donor of Cohort 3 presented with two negative PCRs, clearance, or symptom resolution. In the original analysis: Amplification of reference gene primers provided the estimated nucleated cell counts. Profiled with immunoSEQ multiplex PCR; TCRdb holds only in-frame clones, not every one. That table furnishes V, J and clone size, whereas the DNA furnished D and trimming. Here the sample spans fewer than 350,000 clones, roughly 90% being singletons.

This receptor was identified in a woman aged 40 to 49 who had recovered from COVID-19. This chain uses TRBV30 with TRBJ1-2; D possibly corresponds to TRBD1 (6 bases). Sequenced sample: PBMCs or T cells enriched from blood (not recorded which). The DNA of the CDR3 is TGTGCCTGGAGTGTACAAGTTGGGGGCGCAAGGGGCCCAGGCTACACCTTC. This encodes CAWSVQVGGARGPGYTF. The full variable domain, its missing parts supplied by reference TRBV30 and TRBJ1-2, is SQTIHQWPATLVQPVGSPLSLECTVEGTSNPNLYWYRQAAGRGLQLLFYSVGIGQISSEVPQNLSASRPQDRQFILSSKKLLLSDSGFYLCAWSVQVGGARGPGYTFGSGTRLTVV.